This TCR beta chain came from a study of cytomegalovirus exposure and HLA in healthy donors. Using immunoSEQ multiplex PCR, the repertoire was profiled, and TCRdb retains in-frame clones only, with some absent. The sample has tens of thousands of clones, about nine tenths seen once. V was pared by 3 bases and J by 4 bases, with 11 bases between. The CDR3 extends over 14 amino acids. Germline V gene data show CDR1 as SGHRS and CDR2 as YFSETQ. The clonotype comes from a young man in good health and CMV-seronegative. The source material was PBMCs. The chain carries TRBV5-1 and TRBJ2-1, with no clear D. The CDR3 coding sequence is TGCGCCAGCAGCTCAGGTGACCATTACAATGAGCAGTTCTTC. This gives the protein CASSSGDHYNEQFF.